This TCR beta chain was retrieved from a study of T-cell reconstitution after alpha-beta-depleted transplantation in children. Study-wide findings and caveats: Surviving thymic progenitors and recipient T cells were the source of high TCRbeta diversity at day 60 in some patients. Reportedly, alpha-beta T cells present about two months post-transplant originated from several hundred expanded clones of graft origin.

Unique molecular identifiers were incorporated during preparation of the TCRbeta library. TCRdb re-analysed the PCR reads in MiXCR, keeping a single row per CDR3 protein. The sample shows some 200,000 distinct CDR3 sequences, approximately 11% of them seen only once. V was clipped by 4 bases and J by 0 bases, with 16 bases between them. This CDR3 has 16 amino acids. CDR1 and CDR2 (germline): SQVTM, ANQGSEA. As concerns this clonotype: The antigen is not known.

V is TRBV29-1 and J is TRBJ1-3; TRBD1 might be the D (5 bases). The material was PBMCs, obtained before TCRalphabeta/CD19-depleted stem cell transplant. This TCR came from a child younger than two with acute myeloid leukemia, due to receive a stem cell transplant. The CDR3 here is CSVGPFGASSGNTIYF. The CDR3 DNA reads TGCAGCGTTGGGCCTTTCGGGGCTAGCTCTGGAAACACCATATATTTT.